The sequence of this T cell receptor (beta chain) was determined in a study of quantifying T cell responses using KT2 cells. Study details: TCR alpha and beta constant-region primers primed reverse transcription of RNA.

This clonotype has at least ten counts. An oligo carrying a UMI was ligated to the cDNA 3' end. An equimolar mix of RC1.1 and RC1.2 primed the beta chain across TRBC1 and TRBC2. Separate processing of TCR alpha and beta chains began at the second PCR. TCRdb reanalysed the UMI-ligation and nested PCR reads using MiXCR and keeps one entry per CDR3 protein. The sample lists tens of thousands of distinct CDR3 sequences, 7.3% occurring once. CDR3 length: 14 amino acids. Germline lookup yields CDR1 LGHDT and CDR2 YNNKEL (reference sequence). Trimming took 2 bases from V and 8 from J; bases not matched to a gene: 5. The sample is PBMC spiked with counted cells of clone KT2. Different KT2-to-PBMC ratios were created with a constant PBMC count.

The sample consisted of PBMCs spiked with cells of the T cell clone KT2. The TCR comes from a human donor. The chain recombines TRBV3-1 with TRBJ1-2, with 10 bases matching TRBD1. The CDR3 loop is CASSQRGTGAGYTF. CDR3 sequence (DNA): TGTGCCAGCAGCCAACGGGGGACAGGGGCCGGCTACACCTTC. The full variable domain, completed using reference TRBV3-1 and TRBJ1-2, is DTAVSQTPKYLVTQMGNDKSIKCEQNLGHDTMYWYKQDSKKFLKIMFSYNNKELIINETVPNRFSPKSPDKAHLNLHINSLELGDSAVYFCASSQRGTGAGYTFGSGTRLTVV.